A selection of T cell receptor beta chains follows, all from one sample in a study of Graves' ophthalmopathy and Graves' hyperthyroidism. In TCRdb, the multiplex PCR reads were re-called with MiXCR into one record per CDR3 protein. Of hundreds of thousands of distinct CDR3 sequences listed, 20% to 25% are singletons. Sequencing was performed on peripheral blood. The receptors were sampled from a woman aged 18-29 years with stable Graves' hyperthyroidism. Some clones in this sample may be carry-over from other donors' samples. The CDR3 runs from the conserved cysteine through the conserved F or W. A clone size is listed for some rows: how often the clone was seen (once, few, many), or a class if it is expanded.

clone size | V gene | CDR3 protein
many | TRBV4-1 | CASSQDEGANYGYTF
many | TRBV5-5 | CASSIRQGAGKQYF
. | TRBV7-8 | CASSLGPNEKLFF
. | TRBV6-1 | CASIYRPAESYEQYF
. | TRBV6-1 | CASSEEGTGSSEQYF
. | TRBV7-3 | CASSLDGQSNYGYTF
many | TRBV12-5 | CASDVGKSETGIQETQYF
many | TRBV6-5 | CASSYISSGGSPQYF
many | TRBV2 | CASSAVGATEAFF
many | TRBV9 | CASSLQGEGGSLYEQYF
few | TRBV11-2 | CASSSGTAAYNSPLHF
many | TRBV6-1 | CASRTVESNQPQHF
few | TRBV7-9 | CASSGTSGSETQYF
. | TRBV20-1 | CSATPTRGRRMVQPQHF
many | TRBV15 | CATSPRHRDGELFF
many | TRBV6-1 | CASRIAITQETQYF
many | TRBV3-1 | CASSQIGQQETQYF
many | TRBV6-1 | CASSEQARITEAFF
many | TRBV5-1 | CASSLERGGAGELFF
few | TRBV9 | CASSGGASFNQPQHF
many | TRBV11-2 | CASSLEVRGTNQPQHF
few | TRBV28 | CASSSPGLTFYEQYF
. | TRBV24-1 | CATSDLRGQPQHF
once | TRBV12-5 | CASGLVAGRQMNTEAFF
few | TRBV19 | CASSTRQGSEAFF
. | TRBV9 | CASSEAEAMETQYF
many | TRBV15 | CATSRDVLAGDTGELFF
many | TRBV4-3 | CASSQATGPYGYTF
many | TRBV18 | CASSPLSDLSQYF
many | TRBV20-1 | CSARGQGKVKAFF
. | TRBV20-1 | CSASPPTGEYHGYTF
many | TRBV6-5 | CASSLQGGAEAFF
many | TRBV7-9 | CASSYNLGQGRETQYF
many | TRBV19 | CASNRGNSYEQYF
. | TRBV4-3 | CASSQESPWTGWNTEAFF
few | TRBV15 | CATSRDSEGNTEAFF
many | TRBV5-1 | CASSTGDRQSSPLHF
. | TRBV6-1 | CASSDPLLGGSYEQYF
. | TRBV5-5 | CASSFWGTPEAFF
many | TRBV28 | CASTQMAGGPLYEQYF
. | TRBV27 | CASRGQGARPGEAFF
many | TRBV6-1 | CASSPTSFSGNTIYF
many | TRBV18 | CASSPGQGTAYEQYF
. | TRBV6-5 | CASSYSTEGLSAFF
. | TRBV12-3/TRBV12-4 | CASSGQGAHGYTF
. | TRBV5-1 | CASSLGGRDPGYTF
many | TRBV20-1 | CSARNSGAYEQYF
many | TRBV19 | CASSIGQSNQPQHF
once | TRBV25-1 | CAISAPRTSGRNEQYF
. | TRBV30 | CAWSAGRVLHSNYNSPLHF
many | TRBV5-1 | CASSSGRGVSNTEAFF
once | TRBV12-3/TRBV12-4 | CASSLSPAGSSGNTIYF
many | TRBV30 | CAWSARAREAFF
. | TRBV4-1 | CASSQPTGTGNTEAFF
. | TRBV28 | CASSPWTSTEAFF
. | TRBV20-1 | CSALDRLGNQPQHF